This T cell receptor (beta chain) emerged from a study of CD4 T cells in relation to SARS-CoV-2 and coronaviruses. Before the COVID-19 pandemic, during about 2011-2019, CD4+ T cells were taken from unexposed donors. The cells were cultured for 10 days before CD4+ T cells were isolated. This clone was seen only a few times. Its antigen is still unknown. This table comes from immunoSEQ multiplex PCR, and its TCRdb copy is limited to in-frame clones, with some not included. The repertoire holds 31,000 or so clones, with about 78% as singletons. Sequences were obtained from CD4+ T cells from PBMCs, cultured in vitro. The source is a human donor in good health.

CDR3 in DNA: TGTGCCATCGCCCCCAGGGCTAACTACGAGCAGTACTTC. Translation gives CAIAPRANYEQYF. The chain has TRBV10-3 and TRBJ2-7; D is perhaps TRBD1 (5 bases). Germline values: CDR1 ENHRY, CDR2 SYGVKD. The CDR3 runs to 13 residues. V was shortened by 8 bases and J by 3 bases, with 14 bases between the two germline ends.